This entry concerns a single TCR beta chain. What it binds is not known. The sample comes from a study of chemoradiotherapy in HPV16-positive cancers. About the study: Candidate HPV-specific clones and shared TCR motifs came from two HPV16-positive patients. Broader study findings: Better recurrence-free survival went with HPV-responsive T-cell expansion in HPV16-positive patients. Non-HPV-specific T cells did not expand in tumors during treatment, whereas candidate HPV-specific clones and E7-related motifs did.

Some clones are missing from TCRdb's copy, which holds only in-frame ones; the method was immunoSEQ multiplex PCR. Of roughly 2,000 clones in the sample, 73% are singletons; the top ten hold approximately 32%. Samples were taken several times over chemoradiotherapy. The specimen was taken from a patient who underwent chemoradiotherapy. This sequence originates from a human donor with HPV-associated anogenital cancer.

The CDR3 sequence: CASATVSQETQYF. The DNA of the CDR3 is TGTGCCAGCGCCACAGTTTCCCAAGAGACCCAGTACTTC. The genes are TRBV25-1 and TRBJ2-5, with no clear D. CDR1 MGHDK and CDR2 SYGVNS come from the germline V gene. Trimming stripped 8 bases from V and 1 base from J, with 11 bases between. CDR3 length: 13 amino acids.